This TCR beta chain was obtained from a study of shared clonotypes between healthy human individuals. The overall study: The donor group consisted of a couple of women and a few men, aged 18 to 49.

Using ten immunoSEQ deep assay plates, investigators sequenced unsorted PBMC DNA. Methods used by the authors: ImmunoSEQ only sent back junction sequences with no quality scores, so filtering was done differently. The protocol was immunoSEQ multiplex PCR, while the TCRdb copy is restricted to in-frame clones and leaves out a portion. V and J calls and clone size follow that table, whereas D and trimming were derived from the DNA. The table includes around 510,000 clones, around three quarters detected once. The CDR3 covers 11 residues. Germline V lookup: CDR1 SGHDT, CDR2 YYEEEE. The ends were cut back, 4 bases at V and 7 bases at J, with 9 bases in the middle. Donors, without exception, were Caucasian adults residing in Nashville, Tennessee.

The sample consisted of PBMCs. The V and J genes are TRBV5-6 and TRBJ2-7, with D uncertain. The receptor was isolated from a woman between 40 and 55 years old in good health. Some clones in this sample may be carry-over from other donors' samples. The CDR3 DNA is TGTGCCAGCAGCGGACCTTGGGAGCAGTACTTC. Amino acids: CASSGPWEQYF.